This passage covers 8 T cell receptor beta chains from one sample sequenced in a study of shared clonotypes between healthy human individuals. Sequencing was performed with immunoSEQ multiplex PCR; in TCRdb, only in-frame clones are kept and a portion is missing. The repertoire has some 690,000 clones, 90% of them found once; the top ten carry 30% to 40%. The specimen was memory CD8+ T cells from PBMCs. Described subset: CD45RO+ cells pooled with CCR7-negative TemRA cells. The receptor set was obtained from a man aged 18 to 30 in good health. Some clones in this sample may be carry-over from other donors' samples.

This sequence joins TRBV7-8 and TRBJ2-1; possibly TRBD2 for D (5 bases). The CDR3 totals 13 residues. With 5 bases removed from V and 7 bases from J, the gap between germline ends came to 12 bases. In germline, CDR1 is SGHVS, CDR2 FQNEAQ. CDR3 region: CASSPSTGNEQFF. The DNA of the CDR3 is TGTGCCAGCAGCCCTAGTACGGGAAATGAGCAGTTCTTC.

The count of this clone is one. The chain employs TRBV13 and TRBJ2-7, with a tentative D call TRBD2 (5 bases). CDR1 and CDR2 (germline): PRHDT, FYEKMQ (reference sequence). The V end lost 4 bases, the J end lost 6 bases, and 22 bases lay between the germline ends. The CDR3 runs to 16 residues. The DNA of the CDR3 is TGTGCCAGCAGCTCGAGACGGGAAGGGATTTTACGCGAGCAGTACTTC. Translation: CASSSRREGILREQYF.

V and J are TRBV27 and TRBJ1-2; no firm D call. Germline-derived CDR1 and CDR2 are MNHEY and SMNVEV (reference sequence). The CDR3 runs 14 residues. V lost 2 bases and J 8 bases, leaving 15 bases between the germline ends. CDR3 amino acids: CASSLDWSKIGYTF. CDR3 coding DNA: TGTGCCAGCAGTTTAGATTGGAGCAAAATCGGCTACACCTTC.

The chain links TRBV27 to TRBJ2-7; TRBD1 matches 9 bases. CDR3 length: 14 amino acids. Germline trimming cut 6 bases from V and 2 bases from J; bases unmatched to any gene: 5. CDR1 and CDR2 (germline): MNHEY, SMNVEV (reference sequence). The CDR3 DNA reads TGTGCCAGCAGCCGACAGGGGGAACCCTACGAGCAGTACTTC. It codes for CASSRQGEPYEQYF.

The V and J genes are TRBV27 and TRBJ1-4; possible D gene TRBD1, 6 bases. The CDR3 has 14 residues. The V and J ends lost 6 bases and 8 bases respectively, with 16 bases between them. Germline CDR1 and CDR2: MNHEY and SMNVEV (reference sequence). CDR3 loop: CASSQDRRGEKLFF. The CDR3 bases are TGTGCCAGCAGCCAAGACAGGCGAGGGGAAAAACTGTTTTTT.

This clone was seen just once. V gene TRBV15 combines with J gene TRBJ1-3; 7 positions match TRBD1. V lost 3 bases to trimming and J lost 1 base; unmatched junction nucleotides: 12. The CDR3 covers 18 residues. Looked up from germline, CDR1 is LNHNV and CDR2 is YYDKDF (reference sequence). The CDR3 coding sequence is TGTGCCACCAGCAGGAGGACAGGACCCCCTGGTTCTGGAAACACCATATATTTT. It translates to CATSRRTGPPGSGNTIYF.

The chain employs TRBV27 and TRBJ2-7, with 8 bases aligning to TRBD1. J was trimmed by 3 bases and V by 5 bases; bases with no gene match: 9. CDR1 MNHEY and CDR2 SMNVEV come from the germline V gene (reference sequence). The CDR3 spans 15 residues. CDR3 nucleotide sequence: TGTGCCAGCAGTCCCAACAGGGGGTTGGTCTACGAGCAGTACTTC. This translates into CASSPNRGLVYEQYF.

The CDR3 is CASSPPGTGTPEQYF. The CDR3 DNA reads as TGTGCCAGCAGCCCACCCGGGACAGGGACCCCCGAGCAGTACTTC. V usage is TRBV9 and J usage is TRBJ2-7, with TRBD1 identical over 9 bases. CDR3 length equals 15 residues. The germline CDR1 and CDR2 sequences are SGDLS and YYNGEE. V shed 4 bases and J 6 bases; nucleotides not matched to a gene: 11.